This T cell receptor beta chain was retrieved from a study of OX40 agonist ivuxolimab in advanced cancers. The wider study: The patients received agonistic anti-OX40 (CD134) antibody ivuxolimab. Patients received ivuxolimab, an intravenous treatment, every 2 weeks at 0.01 to 10 mg/kg.

Libraries were prepared by immunoSEQ multiplex PCR; TCRdb keeps only in-frame clonotypes and omits some of them. The table has approximately 69,000 clones, about 93% seen once; the top ten hold about 15%. Germline CDR1 reads SGDLS; CDR2 reads YYNGEE. The CDR3 loop spans 15 amino acids. Trimming cost V 4 bases and J 2 bases; bases outside gene matches: 7. Blood specimens came from baseline, cycle 4 day 1, and cycle 7 day 1. The TCR comes from an adult with an advanced solid tumor such as melanoma, head and neck, liver or kidney cancer. The rearrangement joins TRBV9 to TRBJ2-5, with 8 bases matching TRBD2. Sequences were derived from CD4+ or CD8+ T cells sorted from blood, sampled in a trial of the OX40 agonist ivuxolimab. CDR3 protein: CASSHGLAVQETQYF. DNA for the CDR3: TGTGCCAGCAGCCACGGACTAGCTGTACAAGAGACCCAGTACTTC.